This passage covers 20 T cell receptor beta chains from one sample sequenced in a study of neurological immune-mediated disorders (dated by TCRdb to the late 2010s). The library relied on 5' RACE. TCRdb names Illumina HiSeq 2500 as the instrument used. The public reads were run again by TCRdb, first through fastp at Q25 and then through MiXCR, and only productive beta chains were kept. Each entry is one CDR3 protein sequence, shown with its most common DNA and genes. This sample has 70,000 to 95,000 distinct CDR3 sequences in its table, and roughly an eighth of those were observed once. The ten most abundant clones make up 5% of the sample. Per the publication, the time point label means: longitudinal time-point 2. Sequences were obtained from PBMCs. Receptors were obtained from a female donor with HTLV-1-associated myelopathy (HAM/TSP).

This clonotype was counted at least ten times. The chain couples TRBV20-1 to TRBJ1-4; D gene uncertain. The V gene's germline CDR1 is DFQATT and CDR2 SNEGSKA (reference sequence). V gave up 3 bases and J gave up 1 base, with 12 bases separating them. This CDR3 comprises 15 residues. CDR3 sequence reads: CSASSSSGTNEKLFF. The CDR3 nucleotides are TGCAGTGCTAGCTCCAGTTCAGGAACTAATGAAAAACTGTTTTTT.

This clonotype was seen repeatedly, ten times or more. This chain joins TRBV5-1 and TRBJ2-3; unclear D gene. The CDR3 has 16 residues. V was pared by 1 base and J by 5 bases, with 17 bases between. Germline CDR1 and CDR2: SGHRS and YFSETQ. CDR3 sequence (DNA): TGCGCCAGCAGCTTGCGACGGCTCTCTGGGCGAGATACGCAGTATTTT. Translated: CASSLRRLSGRDTQYF.

In its sample, this clonotype was seen many times. The V call is TRBV7-2, the J call TRBJ1-6, with unresolved D. The germline CDR1 and CDR2 sequences are SGHTA and FQGNSA. The CDR3 has 17 residues. V was cut by 5 bases and J by 9 bases, with 23 bases left in between. The CDR3 DNA is TGTGCCAGCAGCCCCCCCACATCGGGAAAAGGCAGTTCACCCCTCCACTTT. Encoded protein: CASSPPTSGKGSSPLHF.

This clonotype occurred many times. The V gene is TRBV25-1, the J gene TRBJ2-4, with D perhaps TRBD1 (6 bases). Per the germline V gene, CDR1 is MGHDK and CDR2 is SYGVNS. The CDR3 is made up of 18 amino acids. V lost 4 bases, J lost 0 bases, and 19 bases lay in between. CDR3 nucleotides: TGTGCCAGCAGTGTTGGACAGACAATTGCGGGAGCCAAAAACATTCAGTACTTC. It encodes CASSVGQTIAGAKNIQYF.

This clonotype showed up many times. The genes are TRBV12-3 or TRBV12-4 and TRBJ2-3; TRBD2 matches 14 bases. J was trimmed by 3 bases and V by 4 bases; bases with no gene match: 3. The CDR3 has 16 residues. For the CDR3, the DNA is TGTGCCAGCAGTTACGGACTAGCGGGGGGAACAGATACGCAGTATTTT. It encodes CASSYGLAGGTDTQYF.

The chain combines TRBV7-8 with TRBJ2-1; perhaps TRBD1 as D (6 bases). Germline V lookup: CDR1 SGHVS, CDR2 FQNEAQ. This CDR3 region has 17 residues. The V and J ends lost 1 base and 4 bases respectively, with 17 bases between them. The CDR3 DNA reads TGTGCCAGCAGCTTAGATTATGGACAGAGTCGATACAATGAGCAGTTCTTC. Encoded protein: CASSLDYGQSRYNEQFF.

This clonotype was seen repeatedly, ten times or more. The germline gene is not matched at one end of the junction; a read error may be the cause. V is TRBV7-2 and J is TRBJ2-1, with 10 bases identical to TRBD2. This CDR3 spans 15 amino acids. Germline V gene sequence: CDR1 SGHTA, CDR2 FQGNSA. CDR3: CASSLRTSGYNDQFF. The DNA for the CDR3 is TGTGCCAGCAGCTTAAGGACTAGCGGTTACAATGATCAGTTCTTC.

This clonotype was seen repeatedly, ten times or more. This sequence joins TRBV20-1 and TRBJ2-5, with 8 positions matching TRBD2. Germline V CDR1 and CDR2: DFQATT, SNEGSKA (reference sequence). V shed 7 bases, J shed 4 bases, and the junction held 11 bases outside the gene matches. The CDR3 consists of 14 residues. The CDR3 loop is CSVGPGGALETQYF. The CDR3, as DNA: TGCAGTGTCGGGCCCGGGGGGGCCCTAGAGACCCAGTACTTC.

This clonotype has a count of ten or more. The gene calls are TRBV10-2 and TRBJ1-2, with 8 bases lining up with TRBD1. The CDR3 contains 14 residues. Germline CDR1 reads WSHSY; CDR2 reads SAAADI. J lost 3 bases, V lost 8 bases, and 8 bases had no gene match. The CDR3 bases are TGCGCCAGCCGACGACAGGGGATAGACTATGGCTACACCTTC. Its translation: CASRRQGIDYGYTF.

This clonotype was recorded at least ten times. This chain connects TRBV6-2 or TRBV6-3 to TRBJ1-4; 8 nucleotides match TRBD1. The CDR3 totals 13 residues. V lost 6 bases to trimming and J lost 8 bases; unmatched junction nucleotides: 5. The germline CDR1 and CDR2 sequences are MNHEY and SVGEGT. The CDR3 loop reads CASSRQGQEKLFF. CDR3 coding DNA: TGTGCCAGCAGCCGACAGGGGCAAGAAAAACTGTTTTTT.

Many counts were recorded for this clonotype. The chain employs TRBV5-6 and TRBJ2-5; weak D call: TRBD1 (5 bases). The length of the CDR3 is 15 residues. Germline-derived CDR1 and CDR2 are SGHDT and YYEEEE. V was pared by 4 bases and J by 4 bases, with 17 bases between. The DNA of the CDR3 is TGTGCCAGCAGCGCACGACAGACGGTCAGAGAGACCCAGTACTTC. This sequence encodes CASSARQTVRETQYF. Variable domain in full (rest from reference TRBV5-6 and TRBJ2-5): DAGVTQSPTHLIKTRGQQVTLRCSPKSGHDTVSWYQQALGQGPQFIFQYYEEEERQRGNFPDRFSGHQFPNYSSELNVNALLLGDSALYLCASSARQTVRETQYFGPGTRLLVL.

This clonotype was detected ten times or more. The chain recombines TRBV10-3 with TRBJ1-2, with TRBD1 matching over 8 bases. The CDR3 consists of 16 residues. The V and J ends lost 2 bases and 8 bases, in that order; junction bases with no gene match: 13. Germline assignment: CDR1 ENHRY and CDR2 SYGVKD. The CDR3 DNA reads as TGTGCCATCAGTGAGAGAGGGGGCAAGACAGGGGACGGCTACACCTTC. Protein product: CAISERGGKTGDGYTF.

This clonotype was counted many times. As DNA, the CDR3 is TGCAGTGCTACTGGGGGGATGGAGACCCAGTACTTC. Translated, it gives CSATGGMETQYF. The chain joins TRBV20-1 to TRBJ2-5; a weak D match, TRBD2 (6 bases). Trimming took 4 bases from V and 5 from J, leaving 11 bases between them. The V gene's germline CDR1 is DFQATT and CDR2 SNEGSKA (reference sequence). The CDR3 has 12 residues.

Concerning this clonotype itself: A much larger clone sits a single nucleotide away, making a read error possible. This chain links TRBV20-1 with TRBJ2-7, with 9 nucleotides matching TRBD1. Germline CDR1 and CDR2: DFQATT and SNEGSKA (reference sequence). The CDR3 sequence is 13 residues long. The CDR3 nucleotides read TGCAGTGCAGGGGGACAGGGCAACTACGAGCATTACTTC. It codes for CSAGGQGNYEHYF.

The rearrangement uses TRBV12-3 or TRBV12-4 and TRBJ2-3; 9 bases are shared with TRBD2. V dropped 5 bases and J dropped 3; count of bases not matched to a gene: 3. The CDR3 totals 14 residues. For the CDR3, the DNA is TGTGCCAGCAGTATGAGCGGGGGGACAGATACGCAGTATTTT. Residues: CASSMSGGTDTQYF.

This chain links TRBV12-3 or TRBV12-4 with TRBJ2-3; TRBD2 agrees at 7 bases. CDR3 length equals 17 residues. CDR3 sequence: CAISLRVSGASTDTQYF. The CDR3 nucleotides read TGTGCAATCAGTTTAAGGGTCAGCGGGGCAAGCACAGATACGCAGTATTTT.

This clonotype was detected ten times or more. The gene calls are TRBV5-6 and TRBJ2-3; D is possibly TRBD2 (6 bases). The V and J ends lost 4 bases and 3 bases respectively, with 15 bases between them. CDR1 is SGHDT, CDR2 YYEEEE, per germline. The CDR3 totals 15 residues. The CDR3 here is CASSPLSGDTDTQYF. The CDR3 region has the DNA TGTGCCAGCAGCCCTCTCTCGGGGGATACAGATACGCAGTATTTT.

This clonotype was seen many times. The V and J genes are TRBV20-1 and TRBJ1-1; 11 bases map to TRBD1. Germline V gene data show CDR1 as DFQATT and CDR2 as SNEGSKA (reference sequence). V lost 2 bases, J lost 4 bases, and 6 bases stayed unmatched. The CDR3 totals 15 residues. The CDR3 here is CSARSGTGGVTEAFF. The CDR3 nucleotides read TGCAGTGCTAGATCTGGGACAGGGGGGGTCACTGAAGCTTTCTTT.

V is TRBV24-1 and J is TRBJ2-7; 10 nucleotides match TRBD1. The CDR3 length is 14 residues. Germline CDR1 KGHDR, CDR2 SFDVKD. The ends lost 4 bases at V and 5 bases at J; junction bases unmatched: 4. Written as DNA, the CDR3 is TGTGCCACCAGTGACGCCGGGACAGGGGACGAGCAGTACTTC. It codes for CATSDAGTGDEQYF.

This clonotype has ten or more counts. This rearrangement joins TRBV5-1 to TRBJ1-2; D is unresolved. V was pared by 3 bases and J by 8 bases, with 17 bases between. The V gene's germline CDR1 is SGHRS and CDR2 YFSETQ. The CDR3 runs to 14 residues. CDR3 DNA: TGCGCCAGCAGCTGGGCGGGATCCAGCCGGGGCTACACCTTC. Protein sequence: CASSWAGSSRGYTF.